What follows is one T cell receptor (beta chain) and its context. Its antigen remains unidentified. The junction departs from the called germline gene at one end, perhaps through a read error. The entry originates in a study of spatial heterogeneity in lung cancer. Overall study results and limits: Expanded alpha and beta TCR counts within tumors tracked tumor mutation counts.

TCRdb re-called the 5' RACE reads through MiXCR, storing one row per CDR3 protein. Of approximately 6,600 distinct CDR3 sequences in the sample, 1% to 1.5% were seen once. This CDR3 is 13 amino acids long. From germline, CDR1 is KGHSH and CDR2 LQKENI. The time point denotes: sample taken at primary tumor resection. The receptor's source is a male donor with early-stage non-small cell lung cancer. The material was lung tumor tissue, obtained at surgery. The chain couples TRBV18 to TRBJ2-1, with D hard to call. The CDR3 region has the DNA TGTGTCAGCTCGCCACCGGTTGGTAATGAGCAGTTCTTC. Amino acids: CVSSPPVGNEQFF.